Listed below are T cell receptor beta chains from one sample, sequenced in a study of cytomegalovirus exposure and HLA in healthy donors. Clones were sequenced by immunoSEQ multiplex PCR, and TCRdb holds only the in-frame ones, with some missing. Of 100,000 or so clones in the sample, about 15% are singletons; the top ten hold around 0.9%. Sequencing used PBMCs. Every receptor here comes from a female donor in good health and CMV-seronegative. CDR3s include the opening cysteine and the closing phenylalanine or tryptophan. D genes are given only for firm matches. Some rows have no size entry. The others give once, few or many, or a class for an expanded clone.

TRBD1	TRBV28	TRBJ1-5	.	TGTGCCAGCAATTACCGGACAGGGAGAGATCAGCCCCAGCATTTT	CASNYRTGRDQPQHF
.	TRBV15	TRBJ2-5	few	TGTGCCACCAGCAGAGCGGGGGTAGAGACCCAGTACTTC	CATSRAGVETQYF
.	TRBV6-1	TRBJ1-1	.	TGTGCCAGCAGTGACGCCAATTGGAGTGAAGCTTTCTTT	CASSDANWSEAFF
TRBD1	TRBV2	TRBJ2-5	.	TGTGCCAGCAGTCGGGACAGGGCGCAAGAGACCCAGTACTTC	CASSRDRAQETQYF
TRBD2	TRBV19	TRBJ2-2	few	TGTGCCAGTAGTATGGAGACCAGCGGGAGGGCGAACACCGGGGAGCTGTTTTTT	CASSMETSGRANTGELFF
TRBD2	TRBV13	TRBJ2-1	few	TGTGCCAGCAGCTTCCGGGGGGGCTCCTACAATGAGCAGTTCTTC	CASSFRGGSYNEQFF
TRBD1	TRBV2	TRBJ2-7	.	TGTGCCAGCCGGGACAGAACATACTACGAGCAGTACTTC	CASRDRTYYEQYF
TRBD1	TRBV7-2	TRBJ1-1	.	TGTGCCAGCAGCCGAGGGGACAGGACGTCGACTGAAGCTTTCTTT	CASSRGDRTSTEAFF
TRBD2	TRBV10-3	TRBJ2-2	.	TGTGCCAGCAGACTAGCGGGAGGGAAAGCCGGGGAGCTGTTTTTT	CASRLAGGKAGELFF
.	TRBV6-6	TRBJ2-3	.	TGTGCCACCCAGTTTTGGGCAGGGAACACAGATACGCAGTATTTT	CATQFWAGNTDTQYF
.	TRBV30	TRBJ2-1	.	TGTGCCTGGAGTGTAGGGCAGGGGATGTACAATGAGCAGTTCTTC	CAWSVGQGMYNEQFF
.	TRBV7-2	TRBJ2-1	.	TGTGCCAGCAGCTTAGAGCGGGCGCCCTACAATGAGCAGTTCTTC	CASSLERAPYNEQFF
TRBD1	TRBV5-1	TRBJ2-7	few	TGCGCCAGCAGCTTCGGGGACAGCCCCTACGAGCAGTACTTC	CASSFGDSPYEQYF
.	TRBV5-1	TRBJ2-3	few	TGCGCCAGCAGCTTGGGTGGGGCGGTCTTTCTAGATACGCAGTATTTT	CASSLGGAVFLDTQYF